Listed here are 26 T cell receptor beta chains from one sample, sequenced in a study of blood T cell repertoires in COVID-19. Measured with immunoSEQ multiplex PCR; TCRdb has only the in-frame clones, and not every one. Here the sample spans about 400,000 clones, roughly 91% being singletons. Material: PBMCs or T cells enriched from blood (not recorded which). The receptors here all came from a woman in her twenties or thirties who had recovered from COVID-19.

The V and J genes are TRBV2 and TRBJ2-4; weak D call: TRBD2 (6 bases). This CDR3 is 15 amino acids long. Looked up from germline, CDR1 is SNHLY and CDR2 is FYNNEI. V shed 4 bases and J shed 1 base, with 11 bases lying between them. Written as DNA, the CDR3 is TGTGCCAGCAGTGTGTGGGGGGATGCCAAAAACATTCAGTACTTC. Translated: CASSVWGDAKNIQYF.

This sequence joins TRBV4-1 and TRBJ1-2; D unresolved. This CDR3 is built from 15 residues. V lost 0 bases and J 10 bases, leaving 18 bases between the germline ends. Germline-derived CDR1 and CDR2 are MGHRA and YSYEKL. This CDR3 reads CASSQDFFFNCHYTF. In DNA form, the CDR3 reads TGCGCCAGCAGCCAAGATTTTTTTTTCAATTGTCACTACACCTTC.

The chain employs TRBV19 and TRBJ1-5; D ambiguous. CDR1 LNHDA and CDR2 SQIVND come from the germline V gene (reference sequence). The CDR3 consists of 13 residues. Trimming took 1 base from V and 5 from J, leaving 6 bases between them. In DNA, the CDR3 is TGTGCCAGTAGTATAGTGGAGGATCAGCCCCAGCATTTT. Translating gives CASSIVEDQPQHF.

This chain uses TRBV3-1 (or the pseudogene TRBV3-2) with TRBJ2-1; D perhaps matches TRBD2 (6 bases). The CDR3 has 14 residues. Trimming removed 3 bases from V and 9 bases from J, with 15 bases in between. From germline, CDR1 is LGHDT and CDR2 YNNKEL (reference sequence). This CDR3 reads CASSHSGLMIEQFF. The DNA of the CDR3 is TGTGCCAGCAGCCACTCGGGACTCATGATTGAGCAGTTCTTC.

The genes are TRBV28 and TRBJ1-3; no clear D. The CDR3 covers 14 residues. The germline V gene encodes CDR1 MDHEN and CDR2 SYDVKM. V gave up 5 bases and J gave up 0 bases, with 8 bases separating them. In DNA, the CDR3 is TGTGCCAGCAGTCGACTCAGCTCTGGAAACACCATATATTTT. Amino acids: CASSRLSSGNTIYF.

This clone was counted once. The V and J genes are TRBV7-6 and TRBJ2-5; TRBD1 matches 8 bases. CDR3 length equals 13 residues. The ends lost 5 bases at V and 7 bases at J; junction bases unmatched: 6. Germline CDR1 and CDR2: SGHVS and FNYEAQ. CDR3 region: CASSLPGTGTQYF. The DNA of the CDR3 is TGTGCCAGCAGCCTCCCCGGGACAGGGACCCAGTACTTC.

The table lists this clone with a count of one. The J gene is TRBJ1-1, the V gene TRBV10-2; unclear D gene. Germline V CDR1 and CDR2: WSHSY, SAAADI. V lost 0 bases to trimming and J lost 0 bases, with 20 bases between them. This CDR3 comprises 19 residues. The CDR3 region has the DNA TGCGCCAGCAGTGAGTCACTACCGACCCCCTGGCAGATGAACACTGAAGCTTTCTTT. It translates to CASSESLPTPWQMNTEAFF.

This chain connects TRBV7-9 to TRBJ1-3; D gene uncertain. This CDR3 region has 14 residues. The V gene's germline CDR1 is SEHNR and CDR2 FQNEAQ (reference sequence). V shed 3 bases and J shed 1 base, with 7 bases lying between them. The CDR3 region has the DNA TGTGCCAGCAGCTTGCCTAGGTCTGGAAACACCATATATTTT. Translation: CASSLPRSGNTIYF.

The chain couples TRBV12-5 to TRBJ1-5, with D unclear. Germline V lookup: CDR1 LGHNT, CDR2 FRNRAP. Deletions cut 1 base from V and 4 bases from J, with 11 bases between. This CDR3 contains 15 residues. CDR3: CASGLGTIANQPQHF. In nucleotides, the CDR3 is TGTGCTAGTGGTTTGGGAACGATCGCGAATCAGCCCCAGCATTTT.

This chain links TRBV27 with TRBJ2-7; TRBD2 aligns across 10 bases. The CDR3 length is 16 residues. Germline V CDR1 and CDR2: MNHEY, SMNVEV (reference sequence). V lost 0 bases, J lost 4 bases, and 6 bases stayed unmatched. CDR3 in amino acids: CASSLSASLAGYEQYF. The CDR3 bases are TGTGCCAGCAGTTTATCCGCCTCACTAGCGGGGTACGAGCAGTACTTC.

The V and J genes are TRBV3-1 (or the pseudogene TRBV3-2) and TRBJ1-2; unclear D gene. Deletions cut 5 bases from V and 2 bases from J, with 12 bases between. The CDR3 is 14 residues long. Germline V gives CDR1 LGHDT, CDR2 YNNKEL (reference sequence). CDR3 amino acids: CASSTRGSNYGYTF. The DNA of the CDR3 is TGTGCCAGCAGCACCCGAGGGAGCAACTATGGCTACACCTTC.

This chain uses TRBV5-1 with TRBJ2-5; tentative D call: TRBD2 (7 bases). The CDR3 has 15 residues. The germline V gene has CDR1 SGHRS and CDR2 YFSETQ. V lost 4 bases and J 5 bases, leaving 18 bases between the germline ends. This CDR3 reads CASSDLSGGGETQYF. CDR3 nucleotides: TGCGCCAGCAGCGATCTGTCCGGCGGGGGCGAGACCCAGTACTTC.

The chain employs TRBV18 and TRBJ1-4; 8 nucleotides align to TRBD1. The germline CDR1 and CDR2 sequences are KGHSH and LQKENI. This CDR3 has 15 amino acids. V lost 6 bases and J lost 8; bases outside the gene matches: 11. The CDR3 region is CASSLLTGVDEKLFF. The CDR3 nucleotides are TGTGCCAGCTCCCTACTGACAGGGGTCGACGAAAAACTGTTTTTT. The full variable domain, rest sourced from reference TRBV18 and TRBJ1-4, is NAGVMQNPRHLVRRRGQEARLRCSPMKGHSHVYWYRQLPEEGLKFMVYLQKENIIDESGMPKERFSAEFPKEGPSILRIQQVVRGDSAAYFCASSLLTGVDEKLFFGSGTQLSVL.

The V gene is TRBV29-1, the J gene TRBJ1-1; D remains unclear. The V and J ends lost 7 bases and 1 base respectively, with 13 bases between them. The CDR3 has 13 residues. Germline V lookup: CDR1 SQVTM, CDR2 ANQGSEA. As DNA, the CDR3 is TGCAGCGGTTCCCATACAGAGAACACTGAAGCTTTCTTT. Its protein product is CSGSHTENTEAFF.

This chain links TRBV4-1 with TRBJ2-2; D perhaps matches TRBD2 (6 bases). Per germline, CDR1 MGHRA and CDR2 YSYEKL. CDR3 length: 17 amino acids. The germline V and J ends were trimmed by 0 bases and 0 bases, with 11 bases remaining between them. For the CDR3, the DNA is TGCGCCAGCAGCCAAGATCGGGGGAGAGCGAACACCGGGGAGCTGTTTTTT. This gives the protein CASSQDRGRANTGELFF.

The gene calls are TRBV3-1 (or the pseudogene TRBV3-2) and TRBJ2-2, with D maybe TRBD1 (6 bases). V gave up 8 bases and J gave up 1 base, with 20 bases separating them. The CDR3 extends over 17 amino acids. Germline V gene data show CDR1 as LGHDT and CDR2 as YNNKEL (reference sequence). The DNA of the CDR3 is TGTGCCAGCGCCGAGACAATGGGGACAAAGAACACCGGGGAGCTGTTTTTT. Translated: CASAETMGTKNTGELFF.

V gene TRBV9 combines with J gene TRBJ2-1; D possibly corresponds to TRBD2 (5 bases). Between the trimmed V and J ends, which lost 3 bases and 0 bases, there was a span of 13 bases. Germline loops: CDR1 SGDLS, CDR2 YYNGEE. CDR3 length: 16 residues. In nucleotides, the CDR3 is TGTGCCAGCAGCGGACTACTAGTTAGCTCCTACAATGAGCAGTTCTTC. It codes for CASSGLLVSSYNEQFF.

This sequence joins TRBV5-1 and TRBJ1-1; the D gene is possibly TRBD1 (5 bases). Trimming took 2 bases from V and 2 from J, leaving 16 bases between them. The CDR3 sequence is 16 residues long. The germline CDR1 and CDR2 sequences are SGHRS and YFSETQ. The CDR3 coding sequence is TGCGCCAGCAGCTTACGGCCCCGGGGGATAAACACTGAAGCTTTCTTT. It encodes CASSLRPRGINTEAFF.

This clone is a singleton in its sample. The chain joins TRBV6-2 or TRBV6-3 to TRBJ1-2; a possible D gene is TRBD1 (5 bases). The CDR3 covers 14 residues. The V and J ends lost 4 bases and 6 bases respectively, with 15 bases between them. The germline CDR1 and CDR2 sequences are MNHEY and SVGEGT. The CDR3 region is CASSSGTGRDGYTF. CDR3 DNA sequence: TGTGCCAGCAGTTCCGGCACGGGCAGGGATGGCTACACCTTC.

This chain connects TRBV7-2 to TRBJ1-5, with 7 bases identical to TRBD1. Unmatched junction bases numbered 4, after V lost 2 bases and J lost 6 bases. The CDR3 runs 14 residues. Germline V gene data show CDR1 as SGHTA and CDR2 as FQGNSA. DNA for the CDR3: TGTGCCAGCAGCTTAAGAGGGGGCACTCAGCCCCAGCATTTT. This encodes CASSLRGGTQPQHF.

This chain uses TRBV9 with TRBJ2-3; no clear D gene. Germline CDR1 SGDLS, CDR2 YYNGEE. The V end lost 3 bases, the J end lost 2 bases, and 4 bases lay between the germline ends. The CDR3 totals 12 residues. The DNA for the CDR3 is TGTGCCAGCAGCGCCCTCACAGATACGCAGTATTTT. Translating gives CASSALTDTQYF.

This sequence joins TRBV25-1 and TRBJ1-2, with D possibly TRBD1 on 6 matching bases. Germline V gives CDR1 MGHDK, CDR2 SYGVNS. The V end was cut by 6 bases, the J end by 5 bases, with 16 bases between. The CDR3 covers 14 residues. CDR3 loop: CASSEPGHTYGYTF. In nucleotides, the CDR3 is TGTGCCAGCAGCGAGCCGGGACACACTTATGGCTACACCTTC.

V and J are TRBV27 and TRBJ2-1; 7 bases match TRBD1. This CDR3 is 13 amino acids long. V dropped 2 bases and J dropped 14; count of bases not matched to a gene: 9. CDR1 MNHEY and CDR2 SMNVEV come from the germline V gene (reference sequence). The CDR3 here is CASSLTGTADKFF. CDR3 nucleotides: TGTGCCAGCAGTTTAACCGGGACAGCGGATAAGTTCTTC.

This chain's CDR3 is CASSPPTSWDSGINSPLHF. CDR3 sequence (DNA): TGTGCCAGCTCACCACCGACGAGTTGGGACTCTGGGATTAATTCACCCCTCCACTTT. This chain uses TRBV18 with TRBJ1-6, with D tentatively TRBD1 (5 bases). This CDR3 is 19 amino acids long. Germline CDR1 and CDR2: KGHSH and LQKENI. Trimming shortened V by 0 bases and J by 6 bases, and 21 bases separated the two germline ends.

The chain links TRBV6-5 to TRBJ2-7; the match to TRBD2 covers 10 bases. This CDR3 has 15 residues. Germline trimming cut 4 bases from V and 1 base from J; bases unmatched to any gene: 4. The germline V gene has CDR1 MNHEY and CDR2 SVGAGI. CDR3 region: CASSSRTSGSYEQYF. The DNA of the CDR3 is TGTGCCAGCAGTTCTAGGACTAGCGGATCCTACGAGCAGTACTTC.

This rearrangement joins TRBV10-3 to TRBJ1-3; D uncertain. Trimming took off 8 bases at V and 0 bases at J, with 5 bases between the two ends. Germline CDR1 ENHRY, CDR2 SYGVKD. The CDR3 runs 12 residues. This CDR3 reads CAIRSSGNTIYF. CDR3 coding DNA: TGTGCCATCCGGAGCTCTGGAAACACCATATATTTT.